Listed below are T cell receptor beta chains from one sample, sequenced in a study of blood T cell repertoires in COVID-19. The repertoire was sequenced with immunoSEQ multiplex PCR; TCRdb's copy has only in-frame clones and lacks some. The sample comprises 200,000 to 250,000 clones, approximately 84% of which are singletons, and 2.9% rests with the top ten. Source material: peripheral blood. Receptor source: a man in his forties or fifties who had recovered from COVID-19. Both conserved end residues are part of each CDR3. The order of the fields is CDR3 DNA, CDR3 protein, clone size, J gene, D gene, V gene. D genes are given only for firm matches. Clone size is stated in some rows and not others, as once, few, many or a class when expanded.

cdr3_nt: TGTGCCTGGAGGCGTTTGTACGAGCAGTACTTC; cdr3_aa: CAWRRLYEQYF; clone_size: .; j_call: TRBJ2-7; d_call: .; v_call: TRBV30
cdr3_nt: TGTGCCAGTAGTTCCCTGACCAGGGGCTTGGGCAATGAGCAGTTCTTC; cdr3_aa: CASSSLTRGLGNEQFF; clone_size: .; j_call: TRBJ2-1; d_call: .; v_call: TRBV19
cdr3_nt: TGCAGCGTTGAGAGGTGGGGGGAAGGCTATGGCTACACCTTC; cdr3_aa: CSVERWGEGYGYTF; clone_size: .; j_call: TRBJ1-2; d_call: .; v_call: TRBV29-1
cdr3_nt: TGTGCCAGTAGTACCCGCGGGACAGGGGGAATACGGAGGGGCTACACCTTC; cdr3_aa: CASSTRGTGGIRRGYTF; clone_size: few; j_call: TRBJ1-2; d_call: TRBD1; v_call: TRBV19
cdr3_nt: TGTGCCAGCAGCTGGATACAGGGGAACTATGGCTACACCTTC; cdr3_aa: CASSWIQGNYGYTF; clone_size: .; j_call: TRBJ1-2; d_call: TRBD1; v_call: TRBV5-6
cdr3_nt: TGTGCCACCGGCGGCGGGAGGGCCTGGGGAAGCTCTGGGGCCAACGTCCTGACTTTC; cdr3_aa: CATGGGRAWGSSGANVLTF; clone_size: .; j_call: TRBJ2-6; d_call: TRBD2; v_call: TRBV28
cdr3_nt: TGCGCCAGCAGCCTGGGTACTAGCGGGAAGAATGAGCAGTTCTTC; cdr3_aa: CASSLGTSGKNEQFF; clone_size: .; j_call: TRBJ2-1; d_call: TRBD2; v_call: TRBV5-1
cdr3_nt: TGTGCCAGCAGCACCCTCGGCGGGGAGCTGTTTTTT; cdr3_aa: CASSTLGGELFF; clone_size: .; j_call: TRBJ2-2; d_call: .; v_call: TRBV5-6
cdr3_nt: TGTGCCAGCAGCACCTCTTTACGGGTCGAGCCGTACTTC; cdr3_aa: CASSTSLRVEPYF; clone_size: .; j_call: TRBJ2-7; d_call: .; v_call: TRBV7-2
cdr3_nt: TGCAGCGTCTCAGCCGGGGGAAACAATCAGCCCCAGCATTTT; cdr3_aa: CSVSAGGNNQPQHF; clone_size: .; j_call: TRBJ1-5; d_call: .; v_call: TRBV29-1
cdr3_nt: TGTGCCAGCAGCTTAGCGGGAGGCGGCTCGGGCACAGATACGCAGTATTTT; cdr3_aa: CASSLAGGGSGTDTQYF; clone_size: .; j_call: TRBJ2-3; d_call: TRBD2; v_call: TRBV11-2
cdr3_nt: TGTGCCAGCAGCGTACAGGGGTGGCCCCAGCATTTT; cdr3_aa: CASSVQGWPQHF; clone_size: .; j_call: TRBJ1-5; d_call: TRBD1; v_call: TRBV12-3/TRBV12-4
cdr3_nt: TGCGCCAGCAGCTTGGATCGGGCTGGGGCCAACGTCCTGACTTTC; cdr3_aa: CASSLDRAGANVLTF; clone_size: .; j_call: TRBJ2-6; d_call: .; v_call: TRBV5-1
cdr3_nt: TGTGCCAGCAGCGGTAGCGCAGATACGCAGTATTTT; cdr3_aa: CASSGSADTQYF; clone_size: .; j_call: TRBJ2-3; d_call: .; v_call: TRBV3-1/TRBV3-2
cdr3_nt: TGTGCCAGCACTTCTAGCGGCTCCTACGAGCAGTACTTC; cdr3_aa: CASTSSGSYEQYF; clone_size: .; j_call: TRBJ2-7; d_call: TRBD2; v_call: TRBV28
cdr3_nt: TGTGCCAGCAGCTTCCCGCGGGGGACAGGGCCTAACGAGCAGTACTTC; cdr3_aa: CASSFPRGTGPNEQYF; clone_size: .; j_call: TRBJ2-7; d_call: TRBD1; v_call: TRBV7-9
cdr3_nt: TGTGCCAGCAAAAGGGGCGGAAACACTGAAGCTTTCTTT; cdr3_aa: CASKRGGNTEAFF; clone_size: few; j_call: TRBJ1-1; d_call: .; v_call: TRBV28
cdr3_nt: TGCGCCAGCAGCTCCTTATGGGGGCCGAACACTGAAGCTTTCTTT; cdr3_aa: CASSSLWGPNTEAFF; clone_size: .; j_call: TRBJ1-1; d_call: .; v_call: TRBV5-1
cdr3_nt: TGTGCCAGCAGCCCCATGTCTAGCGGGACCTCCTACGAGCAGTACTTC; cdr3_aa: CASSPMSSGTSYEQYF; clone_size: few; j_call: TRBJ2-7; d_call: TRBD2; v_call: TRBV7-6
cdr3_nt: TGTGCCTGGACATCGTATAGGTCGGGTGAGCAGTTCTTC; cdr3_aa: CAWTSYRSGEQFF; clone_size: .; j_call: TRBJ2-1; d_call: .; v_call: TRBV30
cdr3_nt: TGTGCCAGCAGCATTACTAGCAAGAGGGCTACAGATACGCAGTATTTT; cdr3_aa: CASSITSKRATDTQYF; clone_size: .; j_call: TRBJ2-3; d_call: .; v_call: TRBV28
cdr3_nt: TGTGCCAGCAGCGCCGGGACTAGCGGGCCGGCCTACGAGCAGTACTTC; cdr3_aa: CASSAGTSGPAYEQYF; clone_size: .; j_call: TRBJ2-7; d_call: TRBD2; v_call: TRBV9
cdr3_nt: TGCAGTGCTATTGATGGACAGGGAAGGAATTCACCCCTCCACTTT; cdr3_aa: CSAIDGQGRNSPLHF; clone_size: few; j_call: TRBJ1-6; d_call: TRBD1; v_call: TRBV20-1
cdr3_nt: TGTGCCAGCAGCTGGACTAGCGGGAACCGAGATACGCAGTATTTT; cdr3_aa: CASSWTSGNRDTQYF; clone_size: .; j_call: TRBJ2-3; d_call: TRBD2; v_call: TRBV11-3
cdr3_nt: TGTGCCAGCAGCTTAGCACAGGGGGCGTACAATGAGCAGTTCTTC; cdr3_aa: CASSLAQGAYNEQFF; clone_size: .; j_call: TRBJ2-1; d_call: TRBD1; v_call: TRBV7-2
cdr3_nt: TGTGCCAGCTCACCATCGACAGACTATGGCTACACCTTC; cdr3_aa: CASSPSTDYGYTF; clone_size: .; j_call: TRBJ1-2; d_call: .; v_call: TRBV18
cdr3_nt: TGTGCCAGCAGCCCCAGGGGATATGGCTACACCTTC; cdr3_aa: CASSPRGYGYTF; clone_size: .; j_call: TRBJ1-2; d_call: .; v_call: TRBV27
cdr3_nt: TGTGCCAGCAGTCCACTCAGGGGGAACACTGAAGCTTTCTTT; cdr3_aa: CASSPLRGNTEAFF; clone_size: .; j_call: TRBJ1-1; d_call: .; v_call: TRBV27
cdr3_nt: TGTGCCAGCAGTGAAGTGGTAGGGGTGACTAATTCACCCCTCCACTTT; cdr3_aa: CASSEVVGVTNSPLHF; clone_size: .; j_call: TRBJ1-6; d_call: .; v_call: TRBV6-1
cdr3_nt: TGTGCCAGCAGGAGAGGAGAGACCCAGTACTTC; cdr3_aa: CASRRGETQYF; clone_size: .; j_call: TRBJ2-5; d_call: .; v_call: TRBV28
cdr3_nt: TGTGCCAGCAGTACAGGGAAGGGGAACTATGGCTACACCTTC; cdr3_aa: CASSTGKGNYGYTF; clone_size: .; j_call: TRBJ1-2; d_call: .; v_call: TRBV28
cdr3_nt: TGTGCCAGCAGCCAAGATAGGCTGGCGGCCGTGTCGTATTCACCCCTCCACTTT; cdr3_aa: CASSQDRLAAVSYSPLHF; clone_size: .; j_call: TRBJ1-6; d_call: .; v_call: TRBV4-2
cdr3_nt: TGCGCCAGCAGCTTGCGTCCACGGACTAGCGGGAGGGCAAGCTCCTACAATGAGCAGTTCTTC; cdr3_aa: CASSLRPRTSGRASSYNEQFF; clone_size: .; j_call: TRBJ2-1; d_call: TRBD2; v_call: TRBV5-1
cdr3_nt: TGTGCCACCAGCAGAGAGTATCAGGGGGGTATCAATCAGCCCCAGCATTTT; cdr3_aa: CATSREYQGGINQPQHF; clone_size: .; j_call: TRBJ1-5; d_call: TRBD1; v_call: TRBV15
cdr3_nt: TGTGCCAGCATCTGGCTAGCGGGAGGTTACGAGCAGTACTTC; cdr3_aa: CASIWLAGGYEQYF; clone_size: .; j_call: TRBJ2-7; d_call: TRBD2; v_call: TRBV6-5
cdr3_nt: TGTGCCAGCAGCTTGATTAGCGGGAGTGGCTACAATGAGCAGTTCTTC; cdr3_aa: CASSLISGSGYNEQFF; clone_size: .; j_call: TRBJ2-1; d_call: TRBD2; v_call: TRBV7-8
cdr3_nt: TGTGCCAGTAGTATACGGGGACTAGCGGGAGTGACAGATACGCAGTATTTT; cdr3_aa: CASSIRGLAGVTDTQYF; clone_size: few; j_call: TRBJ2-3; d_call: TRBD2; v_call: TRBV19
cdr3_nt: TGTGCCAGCTCACCAGCGGAAGGCACAGATACGCAGTATTTT; cdr3_aa: CASSPAEGTDTQYF; clone_size: few; j_call: TRBJ2-3; d_call: .; v_call: TRBV18
cdr3_nt: TGCGCCAGCAGCTCCCGGGACAGGGTCGAGCAGTACTTC; cdr3_aa: CASSSRDRVEQYF; clone_size: .; j_call: TRBJ2-7; d_call: TRBD1; v_call: TRBV5-1
cdr3_nt: TGTGCCAGCAGTCAAGGAACTAGCGGGAAGTACGAGCAGTACTTC; cdr3_aa: CASSQGTSGKYEQYF; clone_size: .; j_call: TRBJ2-7; d_call: TRBD2; v_call: TRBV5-4
cdr3_nt: TGCGCCAGCAGCCGCACCCCGCCGGGCGGGGTATGGGAGCCCCAGCATTTT; cdr3_aa: CASSRTPPGGVWEPQHF; clone_size: .; j_call: TRBJ1-5; d_call: .; v_call: TRBV4-1
cdr3_nt: TGCAGCGGACGGACAGGGCGCTACGAGCAGTACTTC; cdr3_aa: CSGRTGRYEQYF; clone_size: .; j_call: TRBJ2-7; d_call: TRBD1; v_call: TRBV29-1
cdr3_nt: TGTGCCAGCAGCTTAGCTAGCGGGAGATACGAGCAGTACTTC; cdr3_aa: CASSLASGRYEQYF; clone_size: few; j_call: TRBJ2-7; d_call: TRBD2; v_call: TRBV7-2
cdr3_nt: TGCGCCAGCAGCCTGAGGGCACCGGGACAGGGAACTGAAGCTTTCTTT; cdr3_aa: CASSLRAPGQGTEAFF; clone_size: few; j_call: TRBJ1-1; d_call: TRBD1; v_call: TRBV5-1
cdr3_nt: TGCAGCGTTGAGCTAGCGGGAGGGACGGGGTCAGATACGCAGTATTTT; cdr3_aa: CSVELAGGTGSDTQYF; clone_size: .; j_call: TRBJ2-3; d_call: TRBD2; v_call: TRBV29-1
cdr3_nt: TGTGCCAGCTCACCCGGGAGGGAGGTGGCTTTCTTT; cdr3_aa: CASSPGREVAFF; clone_size: .; j_call: TRBJ1-1; d_call: .; v_call: TRBV18
cdr3_nt: TGTGCCAGCTCACCACGACAGGGGGCAATAGCTAACTATGGCTACACCTTC; cdr3_aa: CASSPRQGAIANYGYTF; clone_size: .; j_call: TRBJ1-2; d_call: TRBD1; v_call: TRBV18
cdr3_nt: TGTGCCAGCTCACCTGGCGGGAGAATGGACGAGCAGTACTTC; cdr3_aa: CASSPGGRMDEQYF; clone_size: .; j_call: TRBJ2-7; d_call: TRBD2; v_call: TRBV18
cdr3_nt: TGTGCCAGCATGCTGAGTAGGGGGCAGGGCTATGGCTACACCTTC; cdr3_aa: CASMLSRGQGYGYTF; clone_size: .; j_call: TRBJ1-2; d_call: TRBD1; v_call: TRBV28
cdr3_nt: TGTGCCAGCAGTCCCGACAGGGACGATCAGCCCCAGCATTTT; cdr3_aa: CASSPDRDDQPQHF; clone_size: .; j_call: TRBJ1-5; d_call: TRBD1; v_call: TRBV27
cdr3_nt: TGCGCCAGCTCCCTGGGGACAGGGACTGAAGCTTTCTTT; cdr3_aa: CASSLGTGTEAFF; clone_size: .; j_call: TRBJ1-1; d_call: TRBD1; v_call: TRBV10-1
cdr3_nt: TGTGCCAGCAGTTTCCGCGGGAGGGGGACAGATACGCAGTATTTT; cdr3_aa: CASSFRGRGTDTQYF; clone_size: .; j_call: TRBJ2-3; d_call: TRBD2; v_call: TRBV27